The rows below give T cell receptor beta chains drawn from one sample of a study of T cell changes during pregnancy in multiple sclerosis. Generated by immunoSEQ multiplex PCR, the TCRdb table keeps only in-frame clones and is missing some. Of some 43,000 clones in the sample, 75% to 90% are singletons; the top ten hold approximately 1.6%. The sample was peripheral blood, taken in the first trimester of pregnancy. The receptor set was obtained from a female donor in good health, enrolled as a control in a pregnancy study. The CDR3 runs from the conserved cysteine through the conserved F or W. A D gene is named only where the DNA matches it firmly. The size of a clone is reported for some rows only, either as once, few or many, or as a class for expanded clones.

NA,NA,TRBJ1-3,TRBV19,TGTGCCAGTAGTATAGCAGGGGACTCTGGAAACACCATATATTTT,CASSIAGDSGNTIYF
NA,NA,TRBJ1-3,TRBV13,TGTGCCAGCAGCTTTGGACAGAAAGCTTCTGGAAACACCATATATTTT,CASSFGQKASGNTIYF
NA,TRBD2,TRBJ2-1,TRBV10-1,TGCGCCAGCAGGGCCGGGACTAGCGGGGGCAATGAGCAGTTCTTC,CASRAGTSGGNEQFF
NA,TRBD1,TRBJ1-4,TRBV30,TGTGCCTGGAGTACAGGGGGTTCTAATGAAAAACTGTTTTTT,CAWSTGGSNEKLFF
NA,NA,TRBJ2-3,TRBV7-9,TGTGCCAGCAGCCACATTGTTAACACAGATACGCAGTATTTT,CASSHIVNTDTQYF
once,NA,TRBJ1-2,TRBV6-6,TGTGCCAGCAGTTACTCGTCATCAGGGTGGGGCTACACCTTC,CASSYSSSGWGYTF
NA,TRBD1,TRBJ2-3,TRBV14,TGTGCCAGCAGCCACTTTGACAGGGGGCTGGGCACAGATACGCAGTATTTT,CASSHFDRGLGTDTQYF
NA,TRBD1,TRBJ2-3,TRBV19,TGTGCCAGTTCGGACAGGGCATACCCTTCCACAGATACGCAGTATTTT,CASSDRAYPSTDTQYF
NA,TRBD1,TRBJ2-5,TRBV2,TGTGCCAGCGTCGGGACAGGCCAAGAGACCCAGTACTTC,CASVGTGQETQYF
NA,NA,TRBJ2-2,TRBV7-8,TGTGCCAGCAGCTTCTTTTCGGGCAGGGACACCACCGGGGAGCTGTTTTTT,CASSFFSGRDTTGELFF
NA,TRBD1,TRBJ2-7,TRBV27,TGTGCCAGCAGCCCACAGGGGGCAGGAGGCGAGCAGTACTTC,CASSPQGAGGEQYF
NA,TRBD1,TRBJ2-7,TRBV27,TGTGCCAGCAGGACCGTGAGGACAGGGTACGAGCAGTACTTC,CASRTVRTGYEQYF
NA,NA,TRBJ2-5,TRBV7-2,TGTGCCAGCAGCTTAGATATAGGAGGGGCCGGGACCCAGTACTTC,CASSLDIGGAGTQYF
NA,NA,TRBJ2-6,TRBV15,TGTGCCACCTTTACCTGGCGGCCTGGGGCCAACGTCCTGACTTTC,CATFTWRPGANVLTF
NA,TRBD2,TRBJ2-1,TRBV7-9,TGTGCCAGCAGCCCAGCGTGGGGGGGCTACAATGAGCAGTTCTTC,CASSPAWGGYNEQFF
NA,NA,TRBJ1-2,TRBV5-8,TGTGTATTCAGGGGATCGCGGGCAGGGAGTGGGGGGGGGTATGGCTACACCTTC,CVFRGSRAGSGGGYGYTF
once,TRBD2,TRBJ2-1,TRBV10-3,TGTGCCATCAGTGTGGTTGGGCGGGGGAGGTACAATGAGCAGTTCTTC,CAISVVGRGRYNEQFF
NA,NA,TRBJ1-3,TRBV7-2,TGTGCCAGCACCTTTACGCCGCGGAGCTCTGGAAACACCATATATTTT,CASTFTPRSSGNTIYF
NA,NA,TRBJ1-4,TRBV30,TGTGCCTGGAGTGTACGGAAGGCAGGGGTGGGTTTTCGTGAAAAACTGTTTTTT,CAWSVRKAGVGFREKLFF
NA,TRBD2,TRBJ2-7,TRBV4-3,TGCGCCAGCAGCCAAGATCTTACTAGCGGGCCCTACGAGCAGTACTTC,CASSQDLTSGPYEQYF
NA,NA,TRBJ2-1,TRBV5-1,TGCGCCAGCAGCCAGGGGGGTGGTGAGCAGTTCTTC,CASSQGGGEQFF
NA,TRBD1,TRBJ1-1,TRBV7-9,TGTGCCAGCAGCTCCCTGGGGGGGACAGGCGGAGTCACTGAAGCTTTCTTT,CASSSLGGTGGVTEAFF
few,NA,TRBJ1-5,TRBV6-5,TGTGCCAGCAGTTACTCGTCAGGGGAAAATCAGCCCCAGCATTTT,CASSYSSGENQPQHF
NA,TRBD2,TRBJ2-3,TRBV4-2,TGTGCCAGCAGCCAAGATCTAGCGGGGGGGACAGATACGCAGTATTTT,CASSQDLAGGTDTQYF
NA,TRBD1,TRBJ1-4,TRBV5-6,TGTGCCAGCAGCCCGGGACAGGGGAATGAAAAACTGTTTTTT,CASSPGQGNEKLFF
NA,NA,TRBJ2-2,TRBV11-2,TGTGCCAGCAGCCCGTTTACCGGGGAGCTGTTTTTT,CASSPFTGELFF